Sequencing of this T cell receptor (beta chain) was carried out in a study of brain T cells in children with intractable seizures. Study results and caveats: Absence of clones before surgery may stem from lower sequencing depth.

Comments on this clone: Its antigen is still unknown.

The data were produced by immunoSEQ multiplex PCR, yet TCRdb's version contains in-frame clones alone and is incomplete. The repertoire holds some 64,000 clones, about 96% seen once, with approximately 0.38% in the top ten. The V end was cut by 4 bases, the J end by 3 bases, with 9 bases between. Germline V gene data show CDR1 as SGHAT and CDR2 as FQNNGV. The CDR3 length is 13 residues. This clonotype was obtained from a boy under two years old with focal cortical dysplasia and intractable seizures. Sequenced here: peripheral blood, sampled at surgery. The rearrangement links TRBV11-2 to TRBJ2-5; the D gene is possibly TRBD1 (6 bases). In DNA form, the CDR3 reads TGTGCCAGCAGCTCCGGACAGAAAGAGACCCAGTACTTC. It yields the protein CASSSGQKETQYF.